Following are 9 T cell receptor beta chains from one sample sequenced in a study of T cells after yellow fever vaccination (dated by TCRdb to the late 2010s). This specimen's treatment or condition label, interpreted: live attenuated yellow fever vaccine strain. The library was prepared using 5' RACE. The run used an Illumina HiSeq 2500. Using fastp trimming at Q25 and MiXCR clonotype assembly, TCRdb reanalyzed the public sequencing data and kept in-frame beta chains. Rows merge per CDR3 protein into single entries with the most common DNA and genes. This sample is represented by around 360,000 distinct CDR3 sequences; under 14% of them were singletons. More than 15% of the sample belongs to the ten largest clones. Sequencing was performed on PBMCs, taken on the day of the first yellow fever vaccination. The origin of the receptors is a man younger than 35 who received the YFV17D yellow fever vaccine.

This clonotype occurred many times. The rearrangement uses TRBV7-2 and TRBJ1-5; D is perhaps TRBD1 (5 bases). Germline V gene lookup returns CDR1 SGHTA and CDR2 FQGNSA. The CDR3 extends over 13 amino acids. V was clipped by 8 bases and J by 6 bases, with 14 bases between them. The CDR3 DNA is TGTGCCAGCTCACCGGGGGGGGGTCAGCCCCAGCATTTT. Its translation is CASSPGGGQPQHF.

This clonotype was picked up a small number of times. The V call is TRBV7-6, the J call TRBJ2-1; TRBD1 matches at 7 bases. The CDR3 contains 15 residues. Trimming removed 2 bases from V and 4 bases from J; junction bases left unmatched: 5. Germline CDR1 SGHVS, CDR2 FNYEAQ. The CDR3: CASSLTGVEYNEQFF. CDR3 nucleotide sequence: TGTGCCAGCAGCTTAACAGGGGTCGAATACAATGAGCAGTTCTTC.

The chain joins TRBV20-1 to TRBJ2-5; D not resolved. V lost 2 bases and J lost 5, with 6 bases in between. CDR1 is DFQATT, CDR2 SNEGSKA, per germline (reference sequence). The CDR3 sequence is 11 residues long. The CDR3 DNA sequence: TGCAGTGCTAGAAGTACCGAGACCCAGTACTTC. It specifies CSARSTETQYF.

This clonotype was seen only once. This clone may be a read error of a much larger clone one base away. The CDR3 carries no conserved terminal phenylalanine or tryptophan, so it likely arises from a read error. V and J are TRBV7-2 and TRBJ2-5, with 7 bases matching TRBD1. This CDR3 has 13 residues. J gave up 4 bases and V 6 bases, and 5 bases lay outside the gene matches. Germline values: CDR1 SGHTA, CDR2 FQGNSA. The DNA of the CDR3 is TGTGCCAGCAGGAAAGGACAGGCAGAGACCCAGTACTAC. This encodes CASRKGQAETQYY.

This clonotype has a handful of counts. J is TRBJ2-5 and V is TRBV5-1; TRBD2 aligns across 7 bases. Unmatched junction bases numbered 8, after V lost 3 bases and J lost 6 bases. The CDR3 is 14 residues long. The germline CDR1 and CDR2 sequences are SGHRS and YFSETQ. The CDR3 DNA reads TGCGCCAGCAGCTCTTCCGGGGGGTTGAAGACCCAGTACTTC. Translated, it gives CASSSSGGLKTQYF. Combining the CDR3 with reference TRBV5-1 and TRBJ2-5 gives the whole variable domain KAGVTQTPRYLIKTRGQQVTLSCSPISGHRSVSWYQQTPGQGLQFLFEYFSETQRNKGNFPGRFSGRQFSNSRSEMNVSTLELGDSALYLCASSSSGGLKTQYFGPGTRLLVL.

This chain uses TRBV19 with TRBJ2-5; 10 positions agree with TRBD2. The CDR3 has 16 amino acids. Trimming took 5 bases from V and 1 from J; bases not matched to a gene: 7. Germline V gives CDR1 LNHDA, CDR2 SQIVND (reference sequence). The DNA for the CDR3 is TGTGCCAGTAGTCCTTGGTCTAGCGGGGGCCAAGAGACCCAGTACTTC. Translated: CASSPWSSGGQETQYF. Full variable domain (rest looked up from reference TRBV19 and TRBJ2-5): DGGITQSPKYLFRKEGQNVTLSCEQNLNHDAMYWYRQDPGQGLRLIYYSQIVNDFQKGDIAEGYSVSREKKESFPLTVTSAQKNPTAFYLCASSPWSSGGQETQYFGPGTRLLVL.

This sequence joins TRBV20-1 and TRBJ1-5; no reliable D call. The CDR3 has 14 amino acids. Germline lookup yields CDR1 DFQATT and CDR2 SNEGSKA (reference sequence). Trimming left V 0 bases short and J 0 bases short, with 6 bases between. The CDR3 DNA sequence: TGCAGTGCTAGAGACAGTCTTAGCAATCAGCCCCAGCATTTT. Translating gives CSARDSLSNQPQHF.

This clonotype was recorded at least ten times. The rearrangement links TRBV24-1 to TRBJ2-1, with 7 bases matching TRBD1. Trimming took 3 bases from V and 0 from J; bases not matched to a gene: 4. The CDR3 extends over 16 amino acids. Germline V CDR1 and CDR2: KGHDR, SFDVKD. The CDR3 protein is CATSDQTGSSYNEQFF. The CDR3 bases are TGTGCCACCAGTGATCAGACAGGGAGCTCCTACAATGAGCAGTTCTTC.

The gene calls are TRBV2 and TRBJ2-1, with 7 bases matching TRBD2. After removal of 3 bases from V and 5 bases from J, the junction contained 13 bases not matched to a gene. The length of the CDR3 is 17 residues. Germline V lookup: CDR1 SNHLY, CDR2 FYNNEI. This CDR3 reads CASSDPHEGGADNEQFF. The DNA of the CDR3 is TGTGCCAGCAGTGATCCCCATGAGGGAGGGGCGGACAATGAGCAGTTCTTC.